This T cell receptor beta chain was retrieved from a study of PD-1 blockade in classical Hodgkin lymphoma. Study-level information: Nivolumab was administered to patients intravenously at 3 mg/kg every 2 weeks.

Generated by immunoSEQ multiplex PCR, the TCRdb table keeps only in-frame clones and is missing some. This sample has about 22,000 clones, with 68% found just once. Every patient relapsed after autologous stem cell transplantation, and brentuximab vedotin exposure varied. Germline V lookup: CDR1 SGHNT, CDR2 YYREEE (reference sequence). The CDR3 spans 15 residues. V lost 2 bases and J 5 bases, leaving 13 bases between the germline ends. The study, taken as a whole, reports: Baseline TCR diversity was reportedly lower in newly diagnosed patients than healthy donors. Patients were excluded if nivolumab began under 1 year after ASCT (the autologous transplant).

Turning to this clone: The antigen is unknown.

The chain links TRBV5-4 to TRBJ1-4; D is possibly TRBD1 (5 bases). The sequence was obtained from a human donor with classical Hodgkin lymphoma. This specimen was peripheral blood mononuclear cells (PBMCs), taken at baseline. The CDR3 sequence: CASSFGGGLNEKLFF. The CDR3 bases are TGTGCCAGCAGCTTTGGGGGTGGGCTAAATGAAAAACTGTTTTTT.